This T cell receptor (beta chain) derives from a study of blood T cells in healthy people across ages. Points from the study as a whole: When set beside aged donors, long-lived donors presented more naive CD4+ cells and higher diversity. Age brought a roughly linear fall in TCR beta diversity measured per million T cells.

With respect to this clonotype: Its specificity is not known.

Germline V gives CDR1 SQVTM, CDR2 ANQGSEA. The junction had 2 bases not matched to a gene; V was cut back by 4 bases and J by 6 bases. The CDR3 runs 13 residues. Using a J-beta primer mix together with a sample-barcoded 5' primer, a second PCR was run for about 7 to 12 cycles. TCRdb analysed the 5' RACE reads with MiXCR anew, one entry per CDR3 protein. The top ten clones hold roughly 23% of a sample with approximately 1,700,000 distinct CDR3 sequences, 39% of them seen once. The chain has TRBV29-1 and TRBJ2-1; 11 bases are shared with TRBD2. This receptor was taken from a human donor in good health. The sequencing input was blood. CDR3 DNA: TGCAGCGTTGTAGGACTAGCGGGCAATGAGCAGTTCTTC. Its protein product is CSVVGLAGNEQFF.